This T cell receptor beta chain came from a study of blood T cell repertoires in COVID-19. Study as a whole: The United States, Italy and Spain supplied acute and convalescent COVID-19 samples.

This clone was seen more than once but under ten times. Produced via immunoSEQ multiplex PCR; TCRdb's table is partial and in-frame only. The sample gives 230,000 or so clones, approximately 89% of which show up once; roughly 4.8% is in the top ten. V was clipped by 4 bases and J by 10 bases; unmatched bases: 6. Germline loops: CDR1 SNHLY, CDR2 FYNNEI. This CDR3 contains 13 residues. Sample: peripheral blood. This TCR came from a woman between 40 and 55 years old who had recovered from COVID-19. The V gene is TRBV2, the J gene TRBJ2-2; TRBD2 matches at 7 bases. CDR3: CASSGTSRTELFF. CDR3 sequence (DNA): TGTGCCAGCAGTGGGACTAGTCGCACGGAGCTGTTTTTT.